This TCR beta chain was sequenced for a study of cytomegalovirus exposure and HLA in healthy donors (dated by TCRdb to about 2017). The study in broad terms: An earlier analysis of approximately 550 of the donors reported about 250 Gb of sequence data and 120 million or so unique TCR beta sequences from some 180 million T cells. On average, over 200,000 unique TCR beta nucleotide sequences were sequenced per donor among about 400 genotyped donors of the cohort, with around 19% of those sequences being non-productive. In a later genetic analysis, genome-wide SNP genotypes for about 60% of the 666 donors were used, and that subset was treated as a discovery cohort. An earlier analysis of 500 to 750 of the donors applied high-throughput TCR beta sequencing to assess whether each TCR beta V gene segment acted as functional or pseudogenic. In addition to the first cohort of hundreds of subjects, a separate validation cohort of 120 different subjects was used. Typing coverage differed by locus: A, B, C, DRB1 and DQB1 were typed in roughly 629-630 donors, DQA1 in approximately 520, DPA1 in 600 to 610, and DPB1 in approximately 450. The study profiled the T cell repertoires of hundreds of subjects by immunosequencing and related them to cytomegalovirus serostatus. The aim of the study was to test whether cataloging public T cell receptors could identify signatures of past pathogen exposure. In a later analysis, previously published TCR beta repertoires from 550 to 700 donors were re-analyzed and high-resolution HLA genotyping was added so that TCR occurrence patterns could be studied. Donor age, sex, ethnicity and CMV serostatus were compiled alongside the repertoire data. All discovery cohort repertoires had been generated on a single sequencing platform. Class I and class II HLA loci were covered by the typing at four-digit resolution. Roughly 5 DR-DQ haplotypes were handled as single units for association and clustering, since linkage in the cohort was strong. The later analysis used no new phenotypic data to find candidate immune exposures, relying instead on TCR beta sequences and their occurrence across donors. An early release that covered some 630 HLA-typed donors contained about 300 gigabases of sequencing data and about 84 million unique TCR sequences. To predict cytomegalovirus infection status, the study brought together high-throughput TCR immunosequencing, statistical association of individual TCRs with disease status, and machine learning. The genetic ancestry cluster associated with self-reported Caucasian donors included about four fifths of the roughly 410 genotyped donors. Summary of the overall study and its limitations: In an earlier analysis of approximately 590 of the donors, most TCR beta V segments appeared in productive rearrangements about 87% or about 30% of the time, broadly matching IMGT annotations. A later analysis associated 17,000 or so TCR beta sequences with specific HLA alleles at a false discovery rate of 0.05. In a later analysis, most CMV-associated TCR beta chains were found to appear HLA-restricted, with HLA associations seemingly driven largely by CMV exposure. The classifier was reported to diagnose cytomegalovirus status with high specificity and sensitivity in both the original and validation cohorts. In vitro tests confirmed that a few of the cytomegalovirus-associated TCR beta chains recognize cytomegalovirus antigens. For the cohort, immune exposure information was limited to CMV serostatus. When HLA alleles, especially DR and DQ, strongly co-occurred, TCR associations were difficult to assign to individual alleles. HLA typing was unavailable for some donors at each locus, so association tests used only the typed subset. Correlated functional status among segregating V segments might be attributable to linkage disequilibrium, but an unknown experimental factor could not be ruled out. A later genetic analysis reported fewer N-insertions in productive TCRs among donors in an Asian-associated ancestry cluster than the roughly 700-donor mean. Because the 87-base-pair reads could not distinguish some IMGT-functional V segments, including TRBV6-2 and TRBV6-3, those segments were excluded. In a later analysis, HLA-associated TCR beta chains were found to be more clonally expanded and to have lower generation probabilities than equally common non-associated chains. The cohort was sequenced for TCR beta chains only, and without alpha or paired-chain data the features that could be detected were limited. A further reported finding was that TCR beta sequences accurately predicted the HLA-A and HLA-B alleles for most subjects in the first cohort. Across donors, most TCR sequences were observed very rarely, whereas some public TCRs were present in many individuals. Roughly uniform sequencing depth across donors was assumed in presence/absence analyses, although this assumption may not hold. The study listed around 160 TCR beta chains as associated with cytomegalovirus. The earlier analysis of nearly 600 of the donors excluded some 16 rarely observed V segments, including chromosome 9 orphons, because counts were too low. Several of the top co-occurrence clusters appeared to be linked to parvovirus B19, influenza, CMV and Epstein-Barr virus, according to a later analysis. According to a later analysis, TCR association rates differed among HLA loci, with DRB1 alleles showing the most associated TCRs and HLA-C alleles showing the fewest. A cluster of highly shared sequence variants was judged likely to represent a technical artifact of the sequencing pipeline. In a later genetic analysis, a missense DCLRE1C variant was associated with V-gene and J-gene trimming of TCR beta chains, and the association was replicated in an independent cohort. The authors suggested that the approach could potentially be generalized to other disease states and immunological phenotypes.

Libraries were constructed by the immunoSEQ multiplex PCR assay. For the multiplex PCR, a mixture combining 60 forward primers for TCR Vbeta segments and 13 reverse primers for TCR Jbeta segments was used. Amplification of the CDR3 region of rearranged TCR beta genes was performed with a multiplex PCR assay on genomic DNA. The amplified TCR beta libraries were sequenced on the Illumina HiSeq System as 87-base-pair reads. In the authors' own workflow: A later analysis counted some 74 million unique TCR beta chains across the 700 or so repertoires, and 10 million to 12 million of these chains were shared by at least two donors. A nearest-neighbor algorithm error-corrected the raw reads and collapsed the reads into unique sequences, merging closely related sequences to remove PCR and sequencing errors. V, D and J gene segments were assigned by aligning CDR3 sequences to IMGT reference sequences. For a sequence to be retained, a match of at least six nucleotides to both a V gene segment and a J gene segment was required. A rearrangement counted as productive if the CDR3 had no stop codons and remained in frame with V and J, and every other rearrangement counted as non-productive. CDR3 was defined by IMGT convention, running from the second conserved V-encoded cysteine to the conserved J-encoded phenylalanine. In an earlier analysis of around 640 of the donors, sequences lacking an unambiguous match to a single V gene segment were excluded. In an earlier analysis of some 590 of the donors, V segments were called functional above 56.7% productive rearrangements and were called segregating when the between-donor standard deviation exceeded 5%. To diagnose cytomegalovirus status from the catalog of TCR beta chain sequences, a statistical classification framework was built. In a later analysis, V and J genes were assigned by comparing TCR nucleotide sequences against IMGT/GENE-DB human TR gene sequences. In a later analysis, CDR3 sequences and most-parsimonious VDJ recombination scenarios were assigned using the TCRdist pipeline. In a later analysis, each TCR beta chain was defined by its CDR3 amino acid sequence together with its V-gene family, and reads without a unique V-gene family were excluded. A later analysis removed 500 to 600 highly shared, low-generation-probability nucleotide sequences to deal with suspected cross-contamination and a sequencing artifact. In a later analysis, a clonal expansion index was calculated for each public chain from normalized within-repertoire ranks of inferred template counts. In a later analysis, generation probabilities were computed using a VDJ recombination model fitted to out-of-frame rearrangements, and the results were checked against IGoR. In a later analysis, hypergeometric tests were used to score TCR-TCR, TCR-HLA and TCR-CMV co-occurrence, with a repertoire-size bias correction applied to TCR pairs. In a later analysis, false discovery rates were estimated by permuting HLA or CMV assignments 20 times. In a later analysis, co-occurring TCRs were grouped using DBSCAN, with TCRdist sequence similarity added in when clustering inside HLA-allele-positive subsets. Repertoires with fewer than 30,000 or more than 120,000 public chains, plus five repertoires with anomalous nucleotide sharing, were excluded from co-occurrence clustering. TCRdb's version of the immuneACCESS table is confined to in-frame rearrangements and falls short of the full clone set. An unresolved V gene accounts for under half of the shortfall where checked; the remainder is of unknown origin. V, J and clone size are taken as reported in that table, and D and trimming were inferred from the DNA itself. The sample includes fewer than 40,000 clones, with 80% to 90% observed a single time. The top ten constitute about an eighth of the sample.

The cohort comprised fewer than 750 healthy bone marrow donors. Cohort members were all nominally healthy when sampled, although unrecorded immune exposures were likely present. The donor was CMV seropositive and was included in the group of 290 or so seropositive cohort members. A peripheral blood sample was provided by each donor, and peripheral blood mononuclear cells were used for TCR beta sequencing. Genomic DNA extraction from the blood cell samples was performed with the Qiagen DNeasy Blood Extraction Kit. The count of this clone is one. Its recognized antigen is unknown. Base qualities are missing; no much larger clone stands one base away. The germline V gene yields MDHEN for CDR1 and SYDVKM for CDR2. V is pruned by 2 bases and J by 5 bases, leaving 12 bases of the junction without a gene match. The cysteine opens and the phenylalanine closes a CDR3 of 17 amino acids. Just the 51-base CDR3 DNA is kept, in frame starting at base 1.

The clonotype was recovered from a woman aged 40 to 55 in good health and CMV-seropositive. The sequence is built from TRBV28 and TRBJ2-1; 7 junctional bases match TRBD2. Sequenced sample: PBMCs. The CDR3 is CASSLKIQVLANNEQFF. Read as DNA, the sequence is TGTGCCAGCAGTTTAAAGATTCAAGTACTAGCGAACAATGAGCAGTTCTTC.